Listed here are 2 T cell receptor beta chains from one sample, sequenced in a study of blood T cell repertoires in COVID-19. The table came from immunoSEQ multiplex PCR; TCRdb's copy has only in-frame clones and leaves some out. This sample carries about 150,000 clones, more than 80% of them seen once, and the ten largest clones take 13%. Sequenced: peripheral blood. The receptors originated from a man between 18 and 29 years old with COVID-19, enrolled during active disease.

Only a few counts were recorded for this clone. This chain connects TRBV5-1 to TRBJ2-7, with 7 bases aligning to TRBD1. In germline, CDR1 is SGHRS, CDR2 YFSETQ. CDR3 length: 14 amino acids. Trimming at V came to 2 bases and at J to 3 bases, leaving 5 bases not matched to a gene. The CDR3 loop reads CASSFETGIYEQYF. CDR3 DNA: TGCGCCAGCAGCTTTGAGACAGGGATCTACGAGCAGTACTTC.

CDR3: CASSLGYRGGTEAFF. The DNA of the CDR3 is TGTGCCAGCAGTTTAGGGTACAGGGGAGGAACTGAAGCTTTCTTT. J is TRBJ1-1 and V is TRBV6-5; 7 positions match TRBD1. Trimming at V came to 4 bases and at J to 5 bases, leaving 10 bases not matched to a gene. In germline, CDR1 is MNHEY, CDR2 SVGAGI. The CDR3 is made up of 15 amino acids.